This T cell receptor beta chain was sequenced in a study of cytotoxic CD8 clonotypes in ibrutinib-treated CLL (dated by TCRdb to the early 2020s). About the investigation overall: The cohort was composed of ten to eleven relapsed/refractory and about 15 treatment-naive patients; IGHV unmutated status was identified in some 17 patients. Every remission and progressive disease sample was obtained while ibrutinib was still being received by the patients. Samples at response were collected after a median of about 12 months of treatment, with a range of 6 to 36 months. Longitudinal samples were available for about 30% of the 86 trial participants. Responses were partial in 25 or so patients and complete in 2; after median about 63 months follow-up, around 15 stayed in remission and some twelve progressed. Samples averaged roughly 280,000 productive templates and some 91,000 productive rearrangements. Cryopreserved peripheral blood mononuclear cells were obtained before treatment, at response, and at either sustained remission or disease progression.

On a MiSeq, deep resolution sequencing aimed for a depth between 1 in 1 million and 1 in 200,000 T cells, with each clonotype covered 10x on average. TCR beta libraries were generated with the immunoSEQ hsTCRB Kit. In the source study's methods: The data were analyzed with ImmunoSEQ Analyzer and ImmunoSEQ Data Assistant, and V, D and J gene assignments followed IMGT definitions. Clonality, which ranges from 0 to 1, was calculated by subtracting the normalized Shannon entropy of productive rearrangement frequencies from one. Public clonotype analysis was restricted to overrepresented clonotypes comprising at least 0.05% of each patient's repertoire. About a dozen age-matched healthy donor repertoires from immuneACCESS served as clonality controls. Sourced from immuneACCESS, this table was stored by TCRdb with only in-frame sequences that have V and J called. A share of the clones is absent; for the studies checked, an unresolved V gene accounts for under half, and the remainder has no known explanation. V and J calls and clone size come straight from that table; D and trimming were deduced from the DNA. This sample has approximately 42,000 clones in its table, and roughly 69% of those were observed once. The ten largest make up approximately 12% of the sample.

The time point label for this specimen denotes: 12 months on ibrutinib. For TCR beta library preparation, 2 to 2.5 micrograms of genomic DNA were isolated from cryopreserved PBMCs. High-throughput TCR beta sequencing was performed on longitudinal blood samples from CLL patients receiving ibrutinib monotherapy. The patients took part in an open-label, single-center phase 2 trial of ibrutinib monotherapy. The paper as a whole reports these results and caveats: Lymph node repertoires were not examined, and the timing of sampling was not matched between patients in sustained remission and those whose disease progressed. At baseline, clonality was higher than in age-matched healthy donors and showed a strong correlation with circulating CD8+ T-cell counts. At ibrutinib response clonality went up, during sustained remission it held steady, and at progression it dropped back toward baseline. Public clonotypes were rare and either shrank or stayed stable during treatment, and the rise in clonality at ibrutinib response reflected expansion of private clonotypes.

Note on this clone: Its cognate antigen has yet to be identified. Per-nucleotide qualities are absent, and no much larger clonotype sits a single base away.

The sequencing used PBMCs, collected after 12 months of ibrutinib treatment. The TCR sequence derives from a human donor with chronic lymphocytic leukemia.

The sequence in DNA is TGTGCCAGCAGCCAAGGACAGCTGGCGCCCCAGCATTTT. It is translated as CASSQGQLAPQHF. The V gene is TRBV7-9 and the J gene is TRBJ1-5, with TRBD1 perhaps the D gene, on 6 matching bases. From cysteine to phenylalanine, the CDR3 is 13 amino acids long. Left in the record is the CDR3 DNA by itself, 39 bases read in frame from the first base. The junction shows trimming of 5 bases on V and 9 bases on J, plus 14 bases between the germline ends. As encoded in the germline V gene (reference sequence), CDR1 is SEHNR while CDR2 is FQNEAQ.